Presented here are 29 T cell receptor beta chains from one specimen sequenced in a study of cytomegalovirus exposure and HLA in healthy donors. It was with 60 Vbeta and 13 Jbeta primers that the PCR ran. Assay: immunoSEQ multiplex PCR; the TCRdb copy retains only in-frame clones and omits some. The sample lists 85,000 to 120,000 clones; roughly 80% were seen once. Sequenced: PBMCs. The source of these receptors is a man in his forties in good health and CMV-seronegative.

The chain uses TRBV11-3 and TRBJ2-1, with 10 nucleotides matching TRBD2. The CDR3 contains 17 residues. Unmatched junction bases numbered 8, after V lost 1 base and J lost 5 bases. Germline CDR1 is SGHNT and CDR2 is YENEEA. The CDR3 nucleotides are TGTGCCAGCAGCTTAGGGGTGAGCGGGGGGGCCCACAATGAGCAGTTCTTC. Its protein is CASSLGVSGGAHNEQFF.

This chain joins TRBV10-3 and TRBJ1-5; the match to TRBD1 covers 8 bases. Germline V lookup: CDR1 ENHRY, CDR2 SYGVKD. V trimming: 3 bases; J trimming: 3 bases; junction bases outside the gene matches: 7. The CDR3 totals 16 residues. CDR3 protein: CAISDSDRGLNQPQHF. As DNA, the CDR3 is TGTGCCATCAGTGACTCCGACAGGGGACTCAATCAGCCCCAGCATTTT.

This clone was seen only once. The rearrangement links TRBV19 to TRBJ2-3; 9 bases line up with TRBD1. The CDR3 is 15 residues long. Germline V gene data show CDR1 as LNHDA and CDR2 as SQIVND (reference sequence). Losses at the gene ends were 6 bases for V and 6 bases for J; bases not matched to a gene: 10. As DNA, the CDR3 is TGTGCCAGTAGATCCGGGACAGGGTTAGGGGATACGCAGTATTTT. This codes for CASRSGTGLGDTQYF.

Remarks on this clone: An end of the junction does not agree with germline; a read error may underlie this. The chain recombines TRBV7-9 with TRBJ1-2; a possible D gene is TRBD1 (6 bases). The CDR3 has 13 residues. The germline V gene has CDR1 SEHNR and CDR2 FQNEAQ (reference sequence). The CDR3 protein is CSSSSRGAQGYTF. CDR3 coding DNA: TGTTCCAGCAGCTCCCGGGGGGCTCAAGGCTACACCTTC.

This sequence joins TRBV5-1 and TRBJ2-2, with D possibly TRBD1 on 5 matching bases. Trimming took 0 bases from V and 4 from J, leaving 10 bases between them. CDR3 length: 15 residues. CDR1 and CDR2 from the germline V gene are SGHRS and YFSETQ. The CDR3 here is CASSLGGRTTGELFF. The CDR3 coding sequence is TGCGCCAGCAGCTTGGGGGGCAGGACCACCGGGGAGCTGTTTTTT.

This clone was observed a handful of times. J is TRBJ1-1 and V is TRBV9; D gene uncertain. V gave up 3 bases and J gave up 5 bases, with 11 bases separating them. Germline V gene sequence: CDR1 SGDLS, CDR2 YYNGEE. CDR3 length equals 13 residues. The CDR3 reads CASSAASGTEAFF. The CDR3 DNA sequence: TGTGCCAGCAGCGCCGCGAGCGGGACTGAAGCTTTCTTT.

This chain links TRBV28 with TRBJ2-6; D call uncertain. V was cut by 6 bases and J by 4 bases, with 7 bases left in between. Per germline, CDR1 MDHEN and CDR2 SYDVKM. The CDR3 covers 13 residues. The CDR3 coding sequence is TGTGCCAGCAGGAAACAAGGGGCCAACGTCCTGACTTTC. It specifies CASRKQGANVLTF. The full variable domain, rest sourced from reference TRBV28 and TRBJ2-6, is DVKVTQSSRYLVKRTGEKVFLECVQDMDHENMFWYRQDPGLGLRLIYFSYDVKMKEKGDIPEGYSVSREKKERFSLILESASTNQTSMYLCASRKQGANVLTFGAGSRLTVL.

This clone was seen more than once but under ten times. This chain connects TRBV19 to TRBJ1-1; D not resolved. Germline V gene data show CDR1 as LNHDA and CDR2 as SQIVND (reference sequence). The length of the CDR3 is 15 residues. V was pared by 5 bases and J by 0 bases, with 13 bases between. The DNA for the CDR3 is TGTGCCAGTAGTCTGGGCAGGTCGGTGAACACTGAAGCTTTCTTT. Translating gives CASSLGRSVNTEAFF. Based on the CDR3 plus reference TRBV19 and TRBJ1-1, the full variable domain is DGGITQSPKYLFRKEGQNVTLSCEQNLNHDAMYWYRQDPGQGLRLIYYSQIVNDFQKGDIAEGYSVSREKKESFPLTVTSAQKNPTAFYLCASSLGRSVNTEAFFGQGTRLTVV.

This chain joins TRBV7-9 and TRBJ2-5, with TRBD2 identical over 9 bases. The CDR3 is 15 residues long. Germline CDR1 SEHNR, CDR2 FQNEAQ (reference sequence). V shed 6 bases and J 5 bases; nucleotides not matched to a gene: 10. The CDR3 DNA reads TGTGCCAGCAGTCGCCCTAGCGGGGTTGACGAGACCCAGTACTTC. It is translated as CASSRPSGVDETQYF.

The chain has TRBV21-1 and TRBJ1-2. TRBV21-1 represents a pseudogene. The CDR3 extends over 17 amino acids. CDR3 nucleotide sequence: TGTGCCAGCAGGACCCCCTGGGAGGGCCCGGGGGACTATGGCTACACCTTC. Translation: CASRTPWEGPGDYGYTF.

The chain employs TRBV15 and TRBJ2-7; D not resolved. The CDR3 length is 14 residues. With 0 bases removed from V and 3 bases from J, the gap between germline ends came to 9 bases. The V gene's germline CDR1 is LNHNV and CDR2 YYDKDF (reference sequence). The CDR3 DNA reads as TGTGCCACCAGCAGAGATTGGCGGAGCTACGAGCAGTACTTC. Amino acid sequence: CATSRDWRSYEQYF.

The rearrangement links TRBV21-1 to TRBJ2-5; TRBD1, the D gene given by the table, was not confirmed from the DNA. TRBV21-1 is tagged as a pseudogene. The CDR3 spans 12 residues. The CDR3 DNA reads TGTGCCAGCAGCGCCAACAGTGGCAGGGAGTACTTC. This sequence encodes CASSANSGREYF.

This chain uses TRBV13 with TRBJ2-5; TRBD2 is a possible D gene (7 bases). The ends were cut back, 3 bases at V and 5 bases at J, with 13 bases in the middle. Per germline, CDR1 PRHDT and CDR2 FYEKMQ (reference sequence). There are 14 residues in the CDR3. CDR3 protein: CASSFVGGRETQYF. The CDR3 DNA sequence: TGTGCCAGCAGCTTCGTGGGGGGGCGTGAGACCCAGTACTTC.

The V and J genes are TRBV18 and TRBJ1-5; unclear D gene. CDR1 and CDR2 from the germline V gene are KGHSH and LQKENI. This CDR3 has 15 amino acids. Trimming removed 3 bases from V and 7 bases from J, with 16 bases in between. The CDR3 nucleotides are TGTGCCAGCTCACCCCCGAGCTCGGCGGGACAGCCCCAGCATTTT. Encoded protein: CASSPPSSAGQPQHF.

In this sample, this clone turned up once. CDR3 amino acids: CAISESERQMNTEAFF. The CDR3 DNA reads as TGTGCCATCAGTGAGTCGGAGCGGCAGATGAACACTGAAGCTTTCTTT. The J gene is TRBJ1-1, the V gene TRBV10-3; D ambiguous. The CDR3 is made up of 16 amino acids. V lost 0 bases and J lost 0, with 11 bases in between. Germline values: CDR1 ENHRY, CDR2 SYGVKD.

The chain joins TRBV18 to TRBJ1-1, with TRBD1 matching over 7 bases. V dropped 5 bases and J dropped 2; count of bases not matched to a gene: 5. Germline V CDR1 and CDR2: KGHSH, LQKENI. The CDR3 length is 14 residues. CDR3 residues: CASSNRDSNTEAFF. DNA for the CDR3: TGTGCCAGCTCAAACCGGGACAGTAACACTGAAGCTTTCTTT. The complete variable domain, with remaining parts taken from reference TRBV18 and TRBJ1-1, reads NAGVMQNPRHLVRRRGQEARLRCSPMKGHSHVYWYRQLPEEGLKFMVYLQKENIIDESGMPKERFSAEFPKEGPSILRIQQVVRGDSAAYFCASSNRDSNTEAFFGQGTRLTVV.

The DNA for the CDR3 is TGTGCCAGCAGTGGATTTAATACTGCAACTAATGAAAAACTGTTTTTT. Its translation: CASSGFNTATNEKLFF. The chain uses TRBV6-1 and TRBJ1-4; D call uncertain. The CDR3 is made up of 16 amino acids. V lost 4 bases and J lost 0, with 12 bases in between. CDR1 and CDR2 from the germline V gene are MNHNS and SASEGT.

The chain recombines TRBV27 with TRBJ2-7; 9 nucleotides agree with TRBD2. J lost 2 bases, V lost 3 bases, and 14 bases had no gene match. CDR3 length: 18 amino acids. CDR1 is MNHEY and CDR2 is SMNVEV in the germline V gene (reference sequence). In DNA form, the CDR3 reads TGTGCCAGCAGTTTTTTATCTAGCGGGGACATGGAACCCTACGAGCAGTACTTC. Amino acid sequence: CASSFLSSGDMEPYEQYF.

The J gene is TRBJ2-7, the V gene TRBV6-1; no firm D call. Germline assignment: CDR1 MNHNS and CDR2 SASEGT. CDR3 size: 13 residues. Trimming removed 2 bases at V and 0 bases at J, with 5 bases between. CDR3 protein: CASSENSSYEQYF. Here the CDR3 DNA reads TGTGCCAGCAGTGAAAACAGCTCCTACGAGCAGTACTTC.

The CDR3 DNA sequence: TGTGCCAGCAGTTTTTCAGTGGGGCCCGTCTCCTACGAGCAGTACTTC. Protein: CASSFSVGPVSYEQYF. The chain recombines TRBV27 with TRBJ2-7, with a weak D call TRBD1 (5 bases). Trimming left V 3 bases short and J 0 bases short, with 15 bases between. Germline V gene lookup returns CDR1 MNHEY and CDR2 SMNVEV (reference sequence). The CDR3 runs to 16 residues.

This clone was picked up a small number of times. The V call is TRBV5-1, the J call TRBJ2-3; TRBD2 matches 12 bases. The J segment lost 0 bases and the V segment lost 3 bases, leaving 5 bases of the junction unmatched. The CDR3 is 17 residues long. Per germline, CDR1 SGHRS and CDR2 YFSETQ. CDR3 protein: CASSSGLAGPSTDTQYF. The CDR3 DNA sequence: TGCGCCAGCAGCTCGGGACTAGCGGGCCCCAGCACAGATACGCAGTATTTT. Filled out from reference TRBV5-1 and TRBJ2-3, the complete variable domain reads KAGVTQTPRYLIKTRGQQVTLSCSPISGHRSVSWYQQTPGQGLQFLFEYFSETQRNKGNFPGRFSGRQFSNSRSEMNVSTLELGDSALYLCASSSGLAGPSTDTQYFGPGTRLTVL.

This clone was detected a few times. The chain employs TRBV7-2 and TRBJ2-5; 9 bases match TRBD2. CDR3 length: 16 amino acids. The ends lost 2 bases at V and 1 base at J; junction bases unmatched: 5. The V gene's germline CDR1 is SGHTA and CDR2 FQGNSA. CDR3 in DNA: TGTGCCAGCAGCTTATCAGGCGGGGGGGTCCAAGAGACCCAGTACTTC. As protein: CASSLSGGGVQETQYF.

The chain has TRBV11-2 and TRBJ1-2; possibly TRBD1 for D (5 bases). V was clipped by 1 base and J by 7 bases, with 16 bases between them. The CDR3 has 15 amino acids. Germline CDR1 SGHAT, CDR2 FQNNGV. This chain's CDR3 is CASSLAPRGFSGYTF. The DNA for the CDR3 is TGTGCCAGCAGCTTAGCCCCCCGGGGGTTTAGTGGCTACACCTTC.

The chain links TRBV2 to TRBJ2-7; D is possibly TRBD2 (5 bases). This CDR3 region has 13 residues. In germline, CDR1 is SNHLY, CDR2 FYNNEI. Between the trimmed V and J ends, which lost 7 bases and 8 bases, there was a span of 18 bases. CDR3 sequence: CASNTNKGVKQYF. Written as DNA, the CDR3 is TGTGCCAGCAATACGAACAAGGGAGTGAAGCAGTACTTC.

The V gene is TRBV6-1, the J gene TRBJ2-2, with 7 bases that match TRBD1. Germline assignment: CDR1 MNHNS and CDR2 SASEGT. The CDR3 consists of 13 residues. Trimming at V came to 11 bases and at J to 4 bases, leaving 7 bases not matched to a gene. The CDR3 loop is CALKRQGTGELFF. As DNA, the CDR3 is TGTGCCCTTAAAAGACAGGGCACCGGGGAGCTGTTTTTT.

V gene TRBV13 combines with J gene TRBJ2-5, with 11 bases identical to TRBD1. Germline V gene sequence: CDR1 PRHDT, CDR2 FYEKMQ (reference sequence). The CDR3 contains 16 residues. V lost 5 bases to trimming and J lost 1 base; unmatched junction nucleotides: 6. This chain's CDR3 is CASSHGTGGVQETQYF. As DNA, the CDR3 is TGTGCCAGCAGCCATGGGACAGGGGGTGTCCAAGAGACCCAGTACTTC.

CDR3 bases: TGTGCCAGCAGCCGGGGGGCCGGCTCCTACAATGAGCAGTTCTTC. This gives the protein CASSRGAGSYNEQFF. V is TRBV7-6 and J is TRBJ2-1; tentative D call: TRBD2 (7 bases). From germline, CDR1 is SGHVS and CDR2 FNYEAQ. V was pared by 5 bases and J by 0 bases, with 11 bases between. CDR3 length equals 15 residues.

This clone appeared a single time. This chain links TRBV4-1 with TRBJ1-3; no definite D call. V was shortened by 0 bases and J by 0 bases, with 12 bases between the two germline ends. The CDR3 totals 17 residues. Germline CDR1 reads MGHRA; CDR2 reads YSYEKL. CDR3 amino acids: CASSQDSLSFSGNTIYF. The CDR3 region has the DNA TGCGCCAGCAGCCAAGATTCCTTGTCGTTCTCTGGAAACACCATATATTTT.

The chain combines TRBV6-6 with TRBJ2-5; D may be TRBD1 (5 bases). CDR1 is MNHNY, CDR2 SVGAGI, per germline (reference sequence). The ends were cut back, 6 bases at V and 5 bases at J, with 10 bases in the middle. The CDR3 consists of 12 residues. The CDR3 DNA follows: TGTGCCAGCAGAGGGGCAGGGGAGACCCAGTACTTC. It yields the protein CASRGAGETQYF.